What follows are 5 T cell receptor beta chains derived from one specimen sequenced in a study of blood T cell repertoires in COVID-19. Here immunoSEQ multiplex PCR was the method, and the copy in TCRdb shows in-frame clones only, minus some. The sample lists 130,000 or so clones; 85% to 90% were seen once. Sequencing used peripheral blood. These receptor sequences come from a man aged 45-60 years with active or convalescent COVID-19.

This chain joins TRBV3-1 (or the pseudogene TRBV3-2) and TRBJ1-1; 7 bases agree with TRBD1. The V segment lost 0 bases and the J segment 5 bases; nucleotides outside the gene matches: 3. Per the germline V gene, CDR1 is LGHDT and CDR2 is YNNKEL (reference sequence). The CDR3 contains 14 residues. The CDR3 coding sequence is TGTGCCAGCAGCCAAGACAGGGGGAGGACTGAAGCTTTCTTT. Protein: CASSQDRGRTEAFF.

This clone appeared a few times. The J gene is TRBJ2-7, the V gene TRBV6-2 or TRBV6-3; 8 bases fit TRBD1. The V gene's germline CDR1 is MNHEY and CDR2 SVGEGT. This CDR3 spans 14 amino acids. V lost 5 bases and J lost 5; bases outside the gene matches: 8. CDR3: CASSGGQAAHEQYF. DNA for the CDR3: TGTGCCAGCAGTGGGGGACAGGCTGCCCACGAGCAGTACTTC.

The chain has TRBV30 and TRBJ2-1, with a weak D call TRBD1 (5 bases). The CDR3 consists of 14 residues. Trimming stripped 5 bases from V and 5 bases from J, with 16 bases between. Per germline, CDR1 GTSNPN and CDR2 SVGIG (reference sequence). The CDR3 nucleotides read TGTGCCTGGGACGTTCAGGGTGCCCACAATGAGCAGTTCTTC. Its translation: CAWDVQGAHNEQFF.

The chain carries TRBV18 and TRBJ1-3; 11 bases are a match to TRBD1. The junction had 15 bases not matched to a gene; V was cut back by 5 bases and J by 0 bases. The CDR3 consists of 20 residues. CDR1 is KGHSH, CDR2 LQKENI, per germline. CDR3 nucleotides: TGTGCCAGCTCAACTCGGCCGGGACAGGGGGGCCTTAGCTCTGGAAACACCATATATTTT. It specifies CASSTRPGQGGLSSGNTIYF.

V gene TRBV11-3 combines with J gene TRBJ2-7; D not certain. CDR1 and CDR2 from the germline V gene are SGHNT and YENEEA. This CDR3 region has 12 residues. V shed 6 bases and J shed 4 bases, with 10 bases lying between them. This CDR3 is CASSLTGYEQYF. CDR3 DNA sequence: TGTGCCAGCAGTCTAACCGGGTACGAGCAGTACTTC.